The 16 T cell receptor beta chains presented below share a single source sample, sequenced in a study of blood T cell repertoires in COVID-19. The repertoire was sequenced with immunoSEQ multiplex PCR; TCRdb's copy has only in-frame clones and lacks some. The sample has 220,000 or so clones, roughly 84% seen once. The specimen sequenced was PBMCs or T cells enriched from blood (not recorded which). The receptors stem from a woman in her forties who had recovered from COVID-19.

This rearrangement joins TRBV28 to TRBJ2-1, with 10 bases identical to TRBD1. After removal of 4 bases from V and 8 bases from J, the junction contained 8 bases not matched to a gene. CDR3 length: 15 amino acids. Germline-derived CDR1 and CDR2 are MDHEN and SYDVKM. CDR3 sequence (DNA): TGTGCCAGCAGTTCCGGGACAGGGGATTGGGATGAGCAGTTCTTC. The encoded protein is CASSSGTGDWDEQFF. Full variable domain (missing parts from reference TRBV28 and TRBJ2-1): DVKVTQSSRYLVKRTGEKVFLECVQDMDHENMFWYRQDPGLGLRLIYFSYDVKMKEKGDIPEGYSVSREKKERFSLILESASTNQTSMYLCASSSGTGDWDEQFFGPGTRLTVL.

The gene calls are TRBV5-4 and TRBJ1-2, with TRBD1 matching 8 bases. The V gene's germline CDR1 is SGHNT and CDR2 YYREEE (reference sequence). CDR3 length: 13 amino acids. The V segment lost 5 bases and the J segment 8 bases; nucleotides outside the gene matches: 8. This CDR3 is CASSHDRGYGYTF. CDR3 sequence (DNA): TGTGCCAGCAGTCACGACAGGGGATACGGCTACACCTTC.

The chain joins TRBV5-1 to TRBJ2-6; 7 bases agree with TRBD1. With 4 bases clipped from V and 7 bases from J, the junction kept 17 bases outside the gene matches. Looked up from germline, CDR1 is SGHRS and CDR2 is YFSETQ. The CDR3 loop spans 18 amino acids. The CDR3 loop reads CASSPSTGSKMGANVLTF. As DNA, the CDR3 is TGCGCCAGCAGCCCCTCGACAGGGTCTAAAATGGGAGCCAACGTCCTGACTTTC. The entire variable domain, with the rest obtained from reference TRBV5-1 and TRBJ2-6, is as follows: KAGVTQTPRYLIKTRGQQVTLSCSPISGHRSVSWYQQTPGQGLQFLFEYFSETQRNKGNFPGRFSGRQFSNSRSEMNVSTLELGDSALYLCASSPSTGSKMGANVLTFGAGSRLTVL.

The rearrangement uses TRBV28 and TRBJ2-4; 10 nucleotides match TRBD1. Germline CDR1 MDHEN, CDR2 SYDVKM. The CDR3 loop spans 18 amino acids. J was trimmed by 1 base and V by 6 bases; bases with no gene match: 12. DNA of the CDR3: TGTGCCAGCAGGGACCGGGACAGGGGACTAACGGCCAAAAACATTCAGTACTTC. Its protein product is CASRDRDRGLTAKNIQYF.

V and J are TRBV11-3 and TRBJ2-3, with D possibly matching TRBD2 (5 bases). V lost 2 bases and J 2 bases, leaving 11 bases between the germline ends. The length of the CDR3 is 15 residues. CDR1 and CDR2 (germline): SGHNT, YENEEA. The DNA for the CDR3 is TGTGCCAGCAGCTTATCTAGCAAGGCCACAGATACGCAGTATTTT. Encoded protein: CASSLSSKATDTQYF.

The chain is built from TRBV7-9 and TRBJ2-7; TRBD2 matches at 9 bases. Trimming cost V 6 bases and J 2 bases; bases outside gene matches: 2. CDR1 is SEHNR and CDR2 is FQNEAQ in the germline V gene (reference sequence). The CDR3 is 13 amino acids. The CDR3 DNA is TGTGCCAGCAGGGCTAGCGGGACCTACGAGCAGTACTTC. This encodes CASRASGTYEQYF.

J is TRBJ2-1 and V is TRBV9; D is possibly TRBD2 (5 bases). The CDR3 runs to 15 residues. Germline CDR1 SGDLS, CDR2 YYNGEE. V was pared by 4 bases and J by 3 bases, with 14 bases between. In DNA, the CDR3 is TGTGCCAGCAGCCCACGAAGCGGTTTCTACAATGAGCAGTTCTTC. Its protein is CASSPRSGFYNEQFF. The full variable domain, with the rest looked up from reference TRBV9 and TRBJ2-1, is DSGVTQTPKHLITATGQRVTLRCSPRSGDLSVYWYQQSLDQGLQFLIQYYNGEERAKGNILERFSAQQFPDLHSELNLSSLELGDSALYFCASSPRSGFYNEQFFGPGTRLTVL.

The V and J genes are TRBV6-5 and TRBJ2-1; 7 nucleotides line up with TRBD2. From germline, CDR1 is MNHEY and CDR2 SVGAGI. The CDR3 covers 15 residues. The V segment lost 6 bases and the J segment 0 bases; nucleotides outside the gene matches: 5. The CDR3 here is CASRRDYNSYNEQFF. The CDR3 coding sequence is TGTGCCAGCAGGCGGGACTACAACTCCTACAATGAGCAGTTCTTC.

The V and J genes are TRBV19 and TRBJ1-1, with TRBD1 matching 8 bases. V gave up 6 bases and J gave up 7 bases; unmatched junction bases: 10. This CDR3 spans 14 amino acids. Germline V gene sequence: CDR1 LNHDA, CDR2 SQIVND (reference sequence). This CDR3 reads CASSRTGQGIEAFF. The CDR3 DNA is TGTGCCAGTAGCCGAACTGGACAGGGCATTGAAGCTTTCTTT.

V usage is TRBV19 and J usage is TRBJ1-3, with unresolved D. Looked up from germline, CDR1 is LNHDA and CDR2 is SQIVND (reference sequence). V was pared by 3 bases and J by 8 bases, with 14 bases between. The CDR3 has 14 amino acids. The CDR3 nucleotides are TGTGCCAGTAGTATTGGGAGGGCCGGAGACACCATATATTTT. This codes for CASSIGRAGDTIYF.

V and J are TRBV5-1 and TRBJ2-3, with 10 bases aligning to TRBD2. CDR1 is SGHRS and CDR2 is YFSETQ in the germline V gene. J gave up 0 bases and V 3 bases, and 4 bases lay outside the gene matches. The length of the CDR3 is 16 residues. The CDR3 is CASSYGLAASTDTQYF. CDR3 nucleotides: TGCGCCAGCAGCTACGGACTAGCGGCTAGCACAGATACGCAGTATTTT.

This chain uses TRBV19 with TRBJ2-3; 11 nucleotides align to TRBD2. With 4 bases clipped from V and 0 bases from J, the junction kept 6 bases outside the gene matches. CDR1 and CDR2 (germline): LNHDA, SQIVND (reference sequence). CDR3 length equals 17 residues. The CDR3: CASSTPGLAASTDTQYF. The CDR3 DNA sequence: TGTGCCAGTAGTACACCGGGACTAGCGGCTAGCACAGATACGCAGTATTTT.

The CDR3 DNA follows: TGTGCCAGCACTCCCGGACAGAAATATAATTCACCCCTCCACTTT. Encoded protein: CASTPGQKYNSPLHF. The chain couples TRBV2 to TRBJ1-6; D is perhaps TRBD1 (6 bases). Per germline, CDR1 SNHLY and CDR2 FYNNEI. CDR3 length: 15 amino acids. The V gene lost 7 bases and the J gene lost 4 bases, with 14 bases spanning the gap.

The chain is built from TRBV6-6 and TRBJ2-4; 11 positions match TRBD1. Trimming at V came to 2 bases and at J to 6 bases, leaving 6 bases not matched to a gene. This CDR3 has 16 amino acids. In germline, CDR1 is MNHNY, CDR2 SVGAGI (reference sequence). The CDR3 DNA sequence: TGTGCCAGCAGTTACGGAGGACAGGGGGCTAGAAACATTCAGTACTTC. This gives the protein CASSYGGQGARNIQYF.

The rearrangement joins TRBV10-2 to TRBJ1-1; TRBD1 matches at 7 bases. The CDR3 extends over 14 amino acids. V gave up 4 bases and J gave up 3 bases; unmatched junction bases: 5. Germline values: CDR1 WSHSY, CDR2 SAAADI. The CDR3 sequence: CASSGGRGDTEAFF. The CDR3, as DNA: TGCGCCAGCAGTGGCGGCAGGGGGGACACTGAAGCTTTCTTT.

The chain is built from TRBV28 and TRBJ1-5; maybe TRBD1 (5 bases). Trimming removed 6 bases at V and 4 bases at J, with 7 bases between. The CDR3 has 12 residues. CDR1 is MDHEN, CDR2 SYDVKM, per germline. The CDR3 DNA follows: TGTGCCAGCAGAGGGGTAAATCAGCCCCAGCATTTT. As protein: CASRGVNQPQHF.